A single sample is the source of the 4 T cell receptor beta chains below, sequenced in a study of regulatory T cells in long-lasting Graves disease (dated by TCRdb to the early 2020s). Read against the paper, the sample's time point label means: newly diagnosed GD, antithyroid drugs for less than 3 months. For both TCR sequencing and RNA sequencing, RNA was extracted from PBMCs in TRIzol. The library was prepared using multiplex PCR. TCRdb names Illumina HiSeq 4000 as the instrument used. To build TCR beta libraries, CDR3 regions were amplified by Arm-PCR using iRepertoire HTBI primers. TCRdb reworked the public reads: Q25 trimming with fastp, MiXCR clone assembly, productive beta chains retained. Under each unique CDR3 protein, matching rows form one entry showing the most common genes and DNA. Present in this sample are 400,000 to 450,000 distinct CDR3 sequences, roughly 15% of which were seen just once. Of the sample, about 11% falls within the top ten clones.

The data were also submitted as part of a second study, on T cells in Graves' hyperthyroidism and ophthalmopathy.

The sequencing here drew on peripheral blood mononuclear cells (PBMCs), taken at new diagnosis, from a patient treated with antithyroid drugs. These receptors were collected from a woman under 40 with Graves disease. Donor details come from another sample of the same person, matched by shared clones.

The chain is built from TRBV7-9 and TRBJ2-5; possible D gene TRBD2, 5 bases. Trimming removed 6 bases from V and 2 bases from J, with 16 bases in between. The CDR3 has 15 residues. CDR1 is SEHNR and CDR2 is FQNEAQ in the germline V gene (reference sequence). The CDR3, as DNA: TGTGCCAGCAGTTCATCTGATGGGGAGCAAGAGACCCAGTACTTC. Amino acids: CASSSSDGEQETQYF.

This clonotype has a count of ten or more. This chain uses TRBV2 with TRBJ2-3, with D possibly being TRBD1 or TRBD2 (6 bases each). The CDR3 has 14 residues. The germline V and J ends were trimmed by 6 bases and 4 bases, with 14 bases remaining between them. Germline V CDR1 and CDR2: SNHLY, FYNNEI. The CDR3 DNA follows: TGTGCCAGCAGGCTCGGGGGCGAACCAGATACGCAGTATTTT. Its translation is CASRLGGEPDTQYF. Full variable domain (outside the CDR3, taken from reference TRBV2 and TRBJ2-3): EPEVTQTPSHQVTQMGQEVILRCVPISNHLYFYWYRQILGQKVEFLVSFYNNEISEKSEIFDDQFSVERPDGSNFTLKIRSTKLEDSAMYFCASRLGGEPDTQYFGPGTRLTVL.

This clonotype has a count of ten or more. This chain links TRBV5-1 with TRBJ1-3; D remains ambiguous. V lost 2 bases, J lost 3 bases, and 9 bases lay in between. The CDR3 runs to 14 residues. Germline V gives CDR1 SGHRS, CDR2 YFSETQ. In DNA form, the CDR3 reads TGCGCCAGCAGCTTCGCCGGGGTTGGAAACACCATATATTTT. Amino acids: CASSFAGVGNTIYF. Together with reference TRBV5-1 and TRBJ1-3, the CDR3 gives the full variable domain: KAGVTQTPRYLIKTRGQQVTLSCSPISGHRSVSWYQQTPGQGLQFLFEYFSETQRNKGNFPGRFSGRQFSNSRSEMNVSTLELGDSALYLCASSFAGVGNTIYFGEGSWLTVV.

This clonotype was seen repeatedly, ten times or more. The rearrangement joins TRBV28 to TRBJ1-1; 7 bases agree with TRBD1. The germline CDR1 and CDR2 sequences are MDHEN and SYDVKM. With 3 bases clipped from V and 1 base from J, the junction kept 11 bases outside the gene matches. The CDR3 spans 17 residues. The CDR3 here is CASSFSVRGRWNTEAFF. The CDR3 nucleotides read TGTGCCAGCAGTTTTTCCGTCAGGGGGAGGTGGAACACTGAAGCTTTCTTT.